Given below is one T cell receptor beta chain in context. Its antigen is as yet unknown. The V end was cut by 8 bases, the J end by 5 bases, with 7 bases between. CDR1 is WNHNN, CDR2 SYGVQD, per germline (reference sequence). The CDR3 is made up of 10 amino acids. The data stem from a study of response to subunit inactivated influenza vaccine. TCRdb ran MiXCR on the RT-PCR reads and lists one entry per CDR3 protein. The table has hundreds of thousands of distinct CDR3 sequences, 15% to 20% seen once. Study outcomes and limitations: It was the authors' suggestion that each seasonal influenza vaccination recruits few new T cells.

Here the sequenced sample was CD4+ T cells sorted from PBMCs, taken around 2 years after vaccination. The chain carries TRBV10-1 and TRBJ2-7, with D hard to call. This sequence originates from a man aged 45 to 70 who received an inactivated influenza vaccine. The CDR3 loop reads CASESHEQYF. The CDR3 DNA reads TGCGCCAGCGAATCCCACGAGCAGTACTTC.